The T cell receptor beta chain described here comes from a study of T cell repertoires in cytomegalovirus infection. In TCRdb, the reads were re-called with MiXCR into one record per CDR3 protein. The data show 150,000 or so distinct CDR3 sequences, 23% seen once. Notes on the study in general: Using cumulative public TCR beta family frequency, the authors identified those who carried CMV together with the relevant HLA.

V shed 2 bases and J 9 bases; nucleotides not matched to a gene: 5. The CDR3 contains 15 residues. Germline assignment: CDR1 SGHAT and CDR2 FQNNGV. This clonotype was recorded many times. Its antigen is still unknown. This sequence originates from a human donor in good health (CMV status not recorded). Some clones in this sample may be carry-over from other donors' samples. The rearrangement joins TRBV11-2 to TRBJ2-1; 12 nucleotides agree with TRBD2. Specimen: PBMCs. CDR3 nucleotides: TGTGCCAGCAGCTTAAGGACTAGCGGGATGGTTGAGCAGTTCTTC. This codes for CASSLRTSGMVEQFF.